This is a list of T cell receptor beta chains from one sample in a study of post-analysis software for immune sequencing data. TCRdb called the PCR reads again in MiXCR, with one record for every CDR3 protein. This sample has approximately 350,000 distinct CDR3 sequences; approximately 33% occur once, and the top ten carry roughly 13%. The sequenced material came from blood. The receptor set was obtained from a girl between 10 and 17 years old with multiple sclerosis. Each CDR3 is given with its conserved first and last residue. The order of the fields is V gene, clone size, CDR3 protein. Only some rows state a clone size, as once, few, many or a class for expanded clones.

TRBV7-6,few,CASSVGSAGTGGEQYF
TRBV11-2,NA,CATPGGSQGANVLTF
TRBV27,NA,CASSFRKQYYEQYF
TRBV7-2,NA,CASSGLAGRGTDTQYF
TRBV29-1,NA,CSVEGQGANYGYTF
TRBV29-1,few,CSVEVAPYQETQYF
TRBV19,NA,CASVKQGYSNQPQHF
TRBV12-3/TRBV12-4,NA,CASRGQVKGEKLFF
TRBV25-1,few,CASRNLANTEAFF
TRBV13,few,CASSLGGGAEAFF
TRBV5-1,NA,CASSLTAVSGELFF
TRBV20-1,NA,CSARNDGGYTEAFF
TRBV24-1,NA,CATRSGQGNTEAFF
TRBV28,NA,CASSWFPTGKHEQFF
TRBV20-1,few,CSARAGLGAYEQYF
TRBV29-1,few,CSARDNQETQYF
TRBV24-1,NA,CATSSGLAGVYEQYF
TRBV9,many,CASSLGQRDYEQYF
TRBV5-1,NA,CASSGDYNEQYF
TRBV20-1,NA,CSARDSRQGTFLEYF
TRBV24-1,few,CATSDTGRDYGYTF
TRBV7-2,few,CASSLDYSYEQYF